This TCR beta chain is drawn from a study of cytomegalovirus exposure and HLA in healthy donors. From germline, CDR1 is PRHDT and CDR2 FYEKMQ (reference sequence). The CDR3 totals 16 residues. The V segment lost 5 bases and the J segment 3 bases; nucleotides outside the gene matches: 8. The PCR used 60 Vbeta and 13 Jbeta primers. Using immunoSEQ multiplex PCR, the repertoire was profiled, and TCRdb retains in-frame clones only, with some absent. Of around 93,000 clones in the sample, approximately 72% were seen once. About this clone itself: Its antigen remains unknown.

Study-wide findings and caveats: Of the V segments, some could not be distinguished, including TRBV6-2 and TRBV6-3, and were excluded.

This sequence originates from a woman in her forties in good health and CMV-seronegative. The sample was PBMCs. The chain carries TRBV13 and TRBJ2-1; 9 bases are a match to TRBD1. The CDR3 sequence: CASSLGTGRNYNEQFF. CDR3 in DNA: TGTGCCAGCAGCCTGGGGACAGGGAGAAACTACAATGAGCAGTTCTTC. The entire variable domain, with the rest obtained from reference TRBV13 and TRBJ2-1, is as follows: AAGVIQSPRHLIKEKRETATLKCYPIPRHDTVYWYQQGPGQDPQFLISFYEKMQSDKGSIPDRFSAQQFSDYHSELNMSSLELGDSALYFCASSLGTGRNYNEQFFGPGTRLTVL.